The 10 T cell receptor beta chains below all came from one sample that was sequenced in a study of T cells in localized non-small cell lung cancer. Method: immunoSEQ multiplex PCR; TCRdb's copy keeps in-frame clones and lacks some. The sample yields just under 80,000 clones, about 84% seen once. Sequenced material: peripheral blood, taken before any cancer treatment. All receptors come from a female donor older than 55 with stage I lung adenocarcinoma.

V and J are TRBV7-2 and TRBJ2-5; 9 positions match TRBD2. Germline CDR1 SGHTA, CDR2 FQGNSA. The CDR3 is 14 residues long. V lost 3 bases and J lost 3; bases outside the gene matches: 2. CDR3: CASSFSGSEETQYF. The CDR3 nucleotides are TGTGCCAGCAGCTTTAGCGGGAGTGAAGAGACCCAGTACTTC.

For the CDR3, the DNA is TGTGCCAGCAGCTCGGGACAGATCTACGAGCAGTACTTC. Its protein is CASSSGQIYEQYF. The chain couples TRBV5-8 to TRBJ2-7, with 7 bases fitting TRBD1. The CDR3 has 13 amino acids. Germline V gives CDR1 SGHTS, CDR2 YDEGEE. The V segment lost 3 bases and the J segment 3 bases; nucleotides outside the gene matches: 3.

The sample holds one count of this clone. Other DNA sequences in the same sample also yield this CDR3. The DNA for the CDR3 is TGTGCCAGCAGTTACCTAGGGGGCACTGAAGCTTTCTTT. Amino acid sequence: CASSYLGGTEAFF. This chain uses TRBV6-5 with TRBJ1-1; D might be TRBD1 (6 bases). V was clipped by 2 bases and J by 4 bases, with 8 bases between them. There are 13 residues in the CDR3. The germline gives CDR1 MNHEY, CDR2 SVGAGI.

The chain has TRBV30 and TRBJ1-2; D is perhaps TRBD1 (6 bases). The V end was cut by 7 bases, the J end by 4 bases, with 13 bases between. The length of the CDR3 is 12 residues. Looked up from germline, CDR1 is GTSNPN and CDR2 is SVGIG (reference sequence). CDR3: CAFDGQIYGYTF. The CDR3 DNA reads TGTGCCTTCGACGGACAGATCTATGGCTACACCTTC. Full variable domain (remainder filled in from reference TRBV30 and TRBJ1-2): SQTIHQWPATLVQPVGSPLSLECTVEGTSNPNLYWYRQAAGRGLQLLFYSVGIGQISSEVPQNLSASRPQDRQFILSSKKLLLSDSGFYLCAFDGQIYGYTFGSGTRLTVV.

The chain employs TRBV11-1 and TRBJ2-1; 9 bases map to TRBD2. Germline V gives CDR1 SGHAT, CDR2 FQDESV (reference sequence). The trim removed 3 bases at V and 8 bases at J, leaving 5 bases unmatched. This CDR3 has 14 residues. This CDR3 is CASSLPGLAHEQFF. Here the CDR3 DNA reads TGTGCCAGCAGCTTGCCGGGACTAGCCCATGAGCAGTTCTTC.

The chain links TRBV20-1 to TRBJ2-2; D unresolved. V was pared by 5 bases and J by 6 bases, with 7 bases between. The CDR3 is 11 residues long. Looked up from germline, CDR1 is DFQATT and CDR2 is SNEGSKA (reference sequence). The chain's CDR3 is CSAERAGELFF. CDR3 DNA sequence: TGCAGTGCTGAACGGGCCGGGGAGCTGTTTTTT.

The gene calls are TRBV7-2 and TRBJ1-3; no definite D call. The CDR3 totals 12 residues. From germline, CDR1 is SGHTA and CDR2 FQGNSA. The germline V and J ends were trimmed by 6 bases and 0 bases, with 3 bases remaining between them. The CDR3: CASSYSGNTIYF. CDR3 bases: TGTGCCAGCAGTTACTCTGGAAACACCATATATTTT.

This rearrangement joins TRBV6-6 to TRBJ2-4; tentatively, D is TRBD1 or TRBD2 (6 bases each). The CDR3 runs to 13 residues. The germline CDR1 and CDR2 sequences are MNHNY and SVGAGI (reference sequence). V was shortened by 6 bases and J by 7 bases, with 13 bases between the two germline ends. The CDR3 sequence is CASSPWGANIQYF. The CDR3 coding sequence is TGTGCCAGCAGCCCGTGGGGGGCTAACATTCAGTACTTC.

The chain uses TRBV5-6 and TRBJ2-5; a possible D gene is TRBD2 (5 bases). The J call may not be correct, given that the DNA end is closer to TRBJ2-7. CDR3 length: 16 amino acids. Germline V gene data show CDR1 as SGHDT and CDR2 as YYEEEE. CDR3 in amino acids: CASSQTKGLVGYEQYF. In DNA form, the CDR3 reads TGTGCCAGCAGCCAGACTAAGGGATTGGTAGGCTACGAGCAGTACTTC.

The chain uses TRBV13 and TRBJ2-5; 9 bases are a match to TRBD1. The CDR3 totals 16 residues. The trim removed 0 bases at V and 0 bases at J, leaving 2 bases unmatched. Germline V gene sequence: CDR1 PRHDT, CDR2 FYEKMQ (reference sequence). The CDR3 DNA reads as TGTGCCAGCAGCTTAGGAGGGACAGGGTACCAAGAGACCCAGTACTTC. Protein product: CASSLGGTGYQETQYF. Full variable domain (outside the CDR3, taken from reference TRBV13 and TRBJ2-5): AAGVIQSPRHLIKEKRETATLKCYPIPRHDTVYWYQQGPGQDPQFLISFYEKMQSDKGSIPDRFSAQQFSDYHSELNMSSLELGDSALYFCASSLGGTGYQETQYFGPGTRLLVL.